The 23 T cell receptor beta chains given below trace back to one sample, sequenced in a study of shared clonotypes between healthy human individuals. Assay: immunoSEQ multiplex PCR; the TCRdb copy retains only in-frame clones and omits some. The sample has 760,000 or so clones; roughly 96% are singletons. Only CD45RO-negative cells positively selected for CCR7 counted as naive CD8 cells, so terminally differentiated effector memory CD45RA+ cells were excluded. The sample comprised naive CD8+ T cells sorted from blood. The receptors here all came from a man aged 25 to 45 in good health.

The V gene is TRBV7-8, the J gene TRBJ2-1; 10 bases are a match to TRBD2. The germline V gene has CDR1 SGHVS and CDR2 FQNEAQ. The trim removed 3 bases at V and 4 bases at J, leaving 6 bases unmatched. The CDR3 runs to 16 residues. The CDR3 spells CASSFRLAGKYNEQFF. The CDR3 region has the DNA TGTGCCAGCAGCTTTCGACTAGCGGGCAAATACAATGAGCAGTTCTTC.

The CDR3 here is CASSIDLQGARQPQHF. The CDR3 nucleotides are TGTGCCAGTAGTATAGATCTCCAGGGGGCGCGTCAGCCCCAGCATTTT. This sequence joins TRBV19 and TRBJ1-5; 8 bases are a match to TRBD1. The CDR3 spans 16 residues. V gave up 0 bases and J gave up 6 bases; unmatched junction bases: 7. The germline V gene encodes CDR1 LNHDA and CDR2 SQIVND (reference sequence).

The chain combines TRBV2 with TRBJ2-7; no reliable D call. Deletions cut 6 bases from V and 0 bases from J, with 9 bases between. The V gene's germline CDR1 is SNHLY and CDR2 FYNNEI. CDR3 length: 13 residues. CDR3 in amino acids: CASRAGSSYEQYF. CDR3 nucleotides: TGTGCCAGCAGAGCCGGAAGCTCCTACGAGCAGTACTTC.

The J gene is TRBJ1-1, the V gene TRBV7-9; D is ambiguous. Germline-derived CDR1 and CDR2 are SEHNR and FQNEAQ (reference sequence). The CDR3 is made up of 14 amino acids. The V gene lost 0 bases and the J gene lost 1 base, with 6 bases spanning the gap. The CDR3 nucleotides read TGTGCCAGCAGCTTAGCGGGGAAGAACACTGAAGCTTTCTTT. Residues: CASSLAGKNTEAFF.

A note on this clone: Other DNA sequences from this sample encode an identical CDR3 as well. The chain combines TRBV27 with TRBJ1-1; D uncertain. The length of the CDR3 is 11 residues. V was pared by 2 bases and J by 5 bases, with 3 bases between. Germline-derived CDR1 and CDR2 are MNHEY and SMNVEV (reference sequence). The CDR3 nucleotides are TGTGCCAGCAGTTTAGGGACTGAAGCTTTCTTT. Translating it yields CASSLGTEAFF.

J is TRBJ1-1 and V is TRBV5-1; TRBD1 matches 7 bases. V lost 0 bases to trimming and J lost 5 bases; unmatched junction nucleotides: 10. Per germline, CDR1 SGHRS and CDR2 YFSETQ. CDR3 length: 16 amino acids. The DNA of the CDR3 is TGCGCCAGCAGCTTGGGACCTGAGGGGGCTCGTACTGAAGCTTTCTTT. It specifies CASSLGPEGARTEAFF.

The chain combines TRBV4-1 with TRBJ1-1; D unclear. The CDR3 spans 13 residues. The germline V gene encodes CDR1 MGHRA and CDR2 YSYEKL. Trimming removed 3 bases at V and 5 bases at J, with 10 bases between. The CDR3 loop is CASSQGLPTEAFF. CDR3 nucleotide sequence: TGCGCCAGCAGCCAGGGCCTGCCAACTGAAGCTTTCTTT.

This clone was observed a single time. V gene TRBV5-1 combines with J gene TRBJ2-2; D call uncertain. Trimming took off 2 bases at V and 3 bases at J, with 11 bases between the two ends. In germline, CDR1 is SGHRS, CDR2 YFSETQ. The CDR3 covers 15 residues. CDR3 region: CASSFATGDTGELFF. In DNA, the CDR3 is TGCGCCAGCAGCTTCGCGACTGGGGACACCGGGGAGCTGTTTTTT.

This CDR3 reads CASSPLAGAMIEQYF. In DNA form, the CDR3 reads TGTGCCAGCAGCCCTTTAGCGGGAGCTATGATCGAGCAGTACTTC. The chain uses TRBV5-6 and TRBJ2-7; 9 nucleotides match TRBD2. The trim removed 4 bases at V and 6 bases at J, leaving 11 bases unmatched. The CDR3 sequence is 15 residues long. Germline loops: CDR1 SGHDT, CDR2 YYEEEE.

V and J are TRBV27 and TRBJ2-3; TRBD1 might be the D (6 bases). The CDR3 spans 15 residues. Between the trimmed V and J ends, which lost 6 bases and 3 bases, there was a span of 16 bases. CDR1 MNHEY and CDR2 SMNVEV come from the germline V gene (reference sequence). The CDR3: CASSLRTRGTDTQYF. The CDR3 region has the DNA TGTGCCAGCAGCCTACGGACGAGGGGGACAGATACGCAGTATTTT.

The rearrangement joins TRBV5-6 to TRBJ2-1; no reliable D call. Germline V CDR1 and CDR2: SGHDT, YYEEEE. The CDR3 has 11 residues. The ends were cut back, 2 bases at V and 7 bases at J, with 4 bases in the middle. The CDR3 loop reads CASSLNNEQFF. CDR3 in DNA: TGTGCCAGCAGCTTAAATAATGAGCAGTTCTTC. The full variable domain, completed using reference TRBV5-6 and TRBJ2-1, is DAGVTQSPTHLIKTRGQQVTLRCSPKSGHDTVSWYQQALGQGPQFIFQYYEEEERQRGNFPDRFSGHQFPNYSSELNVNALLLGDSALYLCASSLNNEQFFGPGTRLTVL.

This clone showed up just once. The genes are TRBV28 and TRBJ1-1, with D possibly matching TRBD1 (5 bases). The V gene's germline CDR1 is MDHEN and CDR2 SYDVKM. The V gene lost 5 bases and the J gene lost 3 bases, with 16 bases spanning the gap. There are 15 residues in the CDR3. The CDR3 DNA follows: TGTGCCAGCAGTGGTTTCCAAGGGGCTGACACTGAAGCTTTCTTT. Protein: CASSGFQGADTEAFF.

This chain connects TRBV11-2 to TRBJ2-7, with a weak D call TRBD2 (5 bases). Germline V gene lookup returns CDR1 SGHAT and CDR2 FQNNGV. The V and J ends lost 5 bases and 3 bases respectively, with 11 bases between them. The CDR3 totals 13 residues. DNA for the CDR3: TGTGCCAGCAGCCTCCGGGATCACTACGAGCAGTACTTC. It codes for CASSLRDHYEQYF.

The CDR3 spells CASSVSLGPHPNYGYTF. The CDR3 nucleotides read TGTGCCAGCAGCGTCTCATTAGGGCCCCACCCCAACTATGGCTACACCTTC. The chain links TRBV9 to TRBJ1-2; no definite D call. Trimming took off 2 bases at V and 2 bases at J, with 19 bases between the two ends. The CDR3 contains 17 residues. Germline lookup yields CDR1 SGDLS and CDR2 YYNGEE.

The DNA of the CDR3 is TGTGCCAGCAGCTTGGTGGGACTGACTGATACGCAGTATTTT. Its protein product is CASSLVGLTDTQYF. The V and J genes are TRBV5-4 and TRBJ2-3, with D possibly TRBD2 on 6 matching bases. CDR3 length: 14 amino acids. V dropped 0 bases and J dropped 6 bases, with 11 bases sitting between them. Germline V gene data show CDR1 as SGHNT and CDR2 as YYREEE (reference sequence).

The table lists this clone with a count of one. The chain recombines TRBV7-5 with TRBJ2-7; the table assigns TRBD1, which was not confirmed against the DNA. TRBV7-5 is noted as a pseudogene. This CDR3 contains 14 residues. The CDR3 region is CVRSLAAGSYEQYF. In DNA, the CDR3 is TGTGTCAGAAGCTTAGCAGCAGGCTCCTACGAGCAGTACTTC.

The chain carries TRBV7-9 and TRBJ2-1, with 12 bases lining up with TRBD2. The CDR3 extends over 15 amino acids. Germline CDR1 reads SEHNR; CDR2 reads FQNEAQ (reference sequence). The V and J ends lost 4 bases and 10 bases, in that order; junction bases with no gene match: 8. The CDR3 protein is CASSSLAGGPGEQFF. The CDR3 bases are TGTGCCAGCAGCTCTCTAGCGGGAGGGCCGGGAGAGCAGTTCTTC.

The V call is TRBV11-3, the J call TRBJ1-1; D is possibly TRBD1 (5 bases). The CDR3 contains 13 residues. V was pared by 3 bases and J by 2 bases, with 7 bases between. CDR1 is SGHNT, CDR2 YENEEA, per germline. As DNA, the CDR3 is TGTGCCAGCAGCTTGGGACCTAACACTGAAGCTTTCTTT. Its translation: CASSLGPNTEAFF.

The CDR3 nucleotides read TGTGCCAGCAGTCAACCGGGGGCAGGGAATGAGCAGTTCTTC. This codes for CASSQPGAGNEQFF. The chain is built from TRBV25-1 and TRBJ2-1; D possibly uses TRBD1 or TRBD2 (6 bases each). Looked up from germline, CDR1 is MGHDK and CDR2 is SYGVNS. CDR3 length equals 14 residues. V was cut by 5 bases and J by 7 bases, with 15 bases left in between.

The rearrangement links TRBV7-8 to TRBJ2-7, with 9 bases fitting TRBD2. Trimming cost V 1 base and J 6 bases; bases outside gene matches: 25. Germline V gene sequence: CDR1 SGHVS, CDR2 FQNEAQ. This CDR3 comprises 21 residues. The CDR3 DNA reads TGTGCCAGCAGCTTAGGTGCCCGCCAGGCGGGAGGGATCTCCGGATTGAGCGAGCAGTACTTC. Translating gives CASSLGARQAGGISGLSEQYF.

The genes are TRBV27 and TRBJ2-3; D is undetermined. The CDR3 spans 12 residues. Germline V gives CDR1 MNHEY, CDR2 SMNVEV (reference sequence). The V gene lost 8 bases and the J gene lost 5 bases, with 11 bases spanning the gap. CDR3 in amino acids: CASGMVEDTQYF. The CDR3 nucleotides read TGTGCCAGCGGTATGGTGGAAGATACGCAGTATTTT.

The chain joins TRBV4-1 to TRBJ2-3; D remains unclear. The germline gives CDR1 MGHRA, CDR2 YSYEKL. V was shortened by 2 bases and J by 0 bases, with 9 bases between the two germline ends. The CDR3 loop spans 15 amino acids. The DNA of the CDR3 is TGCGCCAGCAGCCAATGGGATCCTAGCACAGATACGCAGTATTTT. It is translated as CASSQWDPSTDTQYF.

V is TRBV27 and J is TRBJ1-1; D call uncertain. V was trimmed by 5 bases and J by 6 bases, leaving 13 bases between them. Per germline, CDR1 MNHEY and CDR2 SMNVEV (reference sequence). The CDR3 consists of 13 residues. This CDR3 is CASSPINFAEAFF. The CDR3 region has the DNA TGTGCCAGCAGTCCCATCAACTTCGCTGAAGCTTTCTTT.